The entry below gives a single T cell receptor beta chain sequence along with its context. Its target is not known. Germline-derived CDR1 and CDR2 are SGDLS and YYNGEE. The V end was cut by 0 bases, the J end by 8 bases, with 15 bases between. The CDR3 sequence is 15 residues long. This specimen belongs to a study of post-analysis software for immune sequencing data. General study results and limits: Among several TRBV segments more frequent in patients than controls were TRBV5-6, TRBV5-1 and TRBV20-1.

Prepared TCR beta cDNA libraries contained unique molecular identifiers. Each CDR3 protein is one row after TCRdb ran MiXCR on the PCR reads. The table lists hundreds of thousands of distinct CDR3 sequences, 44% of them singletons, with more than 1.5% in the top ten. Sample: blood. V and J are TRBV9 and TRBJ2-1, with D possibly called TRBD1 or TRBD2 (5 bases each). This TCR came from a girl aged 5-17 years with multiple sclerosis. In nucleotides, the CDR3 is TGTGCCAGCAGCGTAGCTACAACCCTGGGACATGAGCAGTTCTTC. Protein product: CASSVATTLGHEQFF.